These T cell receptor beta chains were read from a single sample in a study of blood T cell repertoires in COVID-19. Only in-frame clones appear in the TCRdb table, and some are missing; sequencing was by immunoSEQ multiplex PCR. The table has approximately 270,000 clones, 70% to 90% seen once. The material sequenced was peripheral blood. Source of these receptors: a man between 18 and 35 years old with active or convalescent COVID-19. Each CDR3 is given without its conserved first and last residue. D genes are given only for firm matches.

>.|11|TRBJ2-1|TRBV5-4
ASSLPTTNEQF
>.|14|TRBJ1-5|TRBV24-1
ATSEPGRGGNQPQH
>TRBD1|12|TRBJ1-4|TRBV7-2
ASSFDRGNEKLF
>TRBD1|14|TRBJ1-6|TRBV5-4
ASSLAVQGLNSPLH
>.|15|TRBJ2-1|TRBV7-9
ASIPLDTPSSYNEQF
>TRBD1|12|TRBJ1-3|TRBV2
ASSAGQLGNTIY
>TRBD2|13|TRBJ2-1|TRBV28
ASGLLAGGPDEQF
>.|11|TRBJ2-1|TRBV7-2
ASSLALRGEQF
>TRBD2|13|TRBJ2-5|TRBV7-3
ASSLLAGGVETQY
>TRBD1|13|TRBJ1-3|TRBV5-1
ASSLSGGSGNTIY
>TRBD1|15|TRBJ1-3|TRBV7-2
ATSKNPTGGGGNTIY
>.|11|TRBJ1-5|TRBV6-4
ASSVFVGQPQH
>.|14|TRBJ2-1|TRBV2
ASTAQPLGGHNEQF
>.|11|TRBJ2-7|TRBV29-1
SVEDRQNYEQY
>.|11|TRBJ2-1|TRBV7-6
ASSLSSDNEQF
>TRBD2|15|TRBJ2-1|TRBV5-4
ASSLGGGRVPYNEQF
>TRBD2|13|TRBJ2-7|TRBV7-2
ASSLSSGATYEQY
>TRBD1|14|TRBJ2-1|TRBV7-9
ASSSFDRVGYNEQF
>TRBD1|11|TRBJ1-1|TRBV7-9
ASSGTANTEAF
>.|15|TRBJ1-2|TRBV7-2
ASSLMTLYTTNYGYT
>.|12|TRBJ1-2|TRBV3-1/TRBV3-2
ASSQDWGLGGYT
>.|12|TRBJ2-2|TRBV6-2/TRBV6-3
ASSTDEGTGELF
>TRBD2|13|TRBJ2-7|TRBV6-2/TRBV6-3
ASSPGLAGAYEQY
>TRBD1|13|TRBJ1-4|TRBV2
ASSEFRGPNEKLF
>TRBD1|14|TRBJ2-7|TRBV28
ASRTSRGQGAYEQY
>.|11|TRBJ2-3|TRBV20-1
SASLAGTDTQY
>TRBD1|12|TRBJ2-7|TRBV7-8
ASTPGQVRYEQY
>.|12|TRBJ1-5|TRBV19
ASSIRDTYQPQH
>.|12|TRBJ2-7|TRBV2
ASSVGRGSNRQY
>.|12|TRBJ1-6|TRBV18
ASSLTPPNSPLH
>TRBD1|9|TRBJ1-1|TRBV19
ASSVDRVAF
>TRBD1|10|TRBJ1-3|TRBV29-1
SVAAQGNTIY
>.|12|TRBJ1-4|TRBV5-1
ASSIGVKYEKLF
>TRBD2|13|TRBJ2-3|TRBV5-4
ASSGRLAGVHTQY
>.|15|TRBJ1-6|TRBV21-1
ASSKAHETGENSPLH
>.|10|TRBJ2-1|TRBV3-1/TRBV3-2
ASSFSYNEQF
>TRBD1|12|TRBJ2-7|TRBV6-1
ASSEVQGAYEQY
>.|12|TRBJ2-7|TRBV9
ASSKTDTLYEQY
>.|10|TRBJ1-2|TRBV29-1
SVEDMRYGYT
>.|13|TRBJ1-1|TRBV10-3
ASGSAHTGGTEAF
>.|14|TRBJ1-5|TRBV7-8
ASSPRQAHSNQPQH
>.|12|TRBJ1-2|TRBV19
ASSRAGMDYGYT
>.|14|TRBJ1-2|TRBV19
ASSTPGTAGKSGYT
>.|15|TRBJ1-4|TRBV6-2/TRBV6-3
ASSSPTDPATNEKLF
>.|12|TRBJ1-1|TRBV5-8
ASSYGVGNTEAF